The 2 T cell receptor beta chains reported below all come from one sample, sequenced in a study of shared clonotypes between healthy human individuals. The repertoire was sequenced with immunoSEQ multiplex PCR; TCRdb's copy has only in-frame clones and lacks some. The repertoire includes 2 million to 2.5 million clones, 93% of them detected once, and around 0.4% sits in the top ten. The sample comprised naive CD4+ T cells from PBMCs. Stated subset: CD45RA+ positively selected. These receptors were collected from a man aged 18 to 30 in good health. Some clones in this sample may be carry-over from other donors' samples.

The V gene is TRBV7-9, the J gene TRBJ2-2; D is possibly TRBD2 (5 bases). This CDR3 contains 14 residues. CDR1 and CDR2 from the germline V gene are SEHNR and FQNEAQ (reference sequence). The germline V and J ends were trimmed by 5 bases and 8 bases, with 15 bases remaining between them. Written as DNA, the CDR3 is TGTGCCAGCAGCCAACCCACTAGTTTGGGGGAGCTGTTTTTT. This gives the protein CASSQPTSLGELFF.

V is TRBV18 and J is TRBJ2-7; D gene ambiguous. Trimming cost V 5 bases and J 3 bases, with 17 bases left between them. Per germline, CDR1 KGHSH and CDR2 LQKENI. The CDR3 runs to 15 residues. CDR3 protein: CASSSIRDNLYEQYF. CDR3 bases: TGTGCCAGCTCAAGTATCAGAGATAACCTCTACGAGCAGTACTTC. Filled out from reference TRBV18 and TRBJ2-7, the complete variable domain reads NAGVMQNPRHLVRRRGQEARLRCSPMKGHSHVYWYRQLPEEGLKFMVYLQKENIIDESGMPKERFSAEFPKEGPSILRIQQVVRGDSAAYFCASSSIRDNLYEQYFGPGTRLTVT.